The 28 T cell receptor beta chains below come from one sample, sequenced in a study of PD-L1 blockade in urothelial cancer. Sequencing used immunoSEQ multiplex PCR; TCRdb keeps in-frame clones, though not all of them. The data show roughly 74,000 clones, about nine tenths seen once. The sequences come from PBMCs, collected around atezolizumab (anti-PD-L1) treatment. The receptors were gathered from a woman in her 70s with urothelial cancer.

This chain joins TRBV29-1 and TRBJ2-5; 15 nucleotides line up with TRBD2. CDR3 size: 14 residues. V lost 6 bases to trimming and J lost 8 bases; unmatched junction nucleotides: 7. Germline V gives CDR1 SQVTM, CDR2 ANQGSEA. The CDR3 reads CSVEPGLAGGTQYF. CDR3 nucleotides: TGCAGCGTAGAACCGGGACTAGCGGGGGGAACCCAGTACTTC.

The chain combines TRBV5-6 with TRBJ2-3; 9 bases agree with TRBD1. The CDR3 has 15 amino acids. CDR1 is SGHDT, CDR2 YYEEEE, per germline. Germline trimming cut 2 bases from V and 7 bases from J; bases unmatched to any gene: 8. The CDR3 here is CASSLGDRDAYTQYF. DNA for the CDR3: TGTGCCAGCAGCTTAGGGGACAGGGATGCATATACGCAGTATTTT.

The chain links TRBV2 to TRBJ1-2; 8 bases align to TRBD1. The CDR3 runs to 13 residues. The J segment lost 4 bases and the V segment lost 9 bases, leaving 7 bases of the junction unmatched. CDR1 is SNHLY and CDR2 is FYNNEI in the germline V gene. CDR3 sequence reads: CARQGDEGYGYTF. CDR3 in DNA: TGTGCCAGACAGGGGGATGAGGGCTATGGCTACACCTTC.

This chain uses TRBV6-1 with TRBJ2-7, with 9 bases identical to TRBD2. The germline gives CDR1 MNHNS, CDR2 SASEGT. Germline trimming cut 5 bases from V and 1 base from J; bases unmatched to any gene: 3. The CDR3 runs to 14 residues. CDR3 loop: CASSRTSESYEQYF. CDR3 DNA sequence: TGTGCCAGCAGTAGGACTAGCGAGTCCTACGAGCAGTACTTC.

This chain uses TRBV7-9 with TRBJ1-1, with TRBD1 matching 7 bases. Germline CDR1 SEHNR, CDR2 FQNEAQ (reference sequence). This CDR3 region has 14 residues. With V trimmed by 6 bases and J by 4 bases, 8 bases remained unmatched. The CDR3 DNA is TGTGCCAGCAGGCCCTCAGGGGGGTTCACTGAAGCTTTCTTT. As protein: CASRPSGGFTEAFF.

This chain links TRBV9 with TRBJ1-2; 7 bases fit TRBD1. After removal of 0 bases from V and 6 bases from J, the junction contained 8 bases not matched to a gene. Germline V gene lookup returns CDR1 SGDLS and CDR2 YYNGEE. The CDR3 runs 15 residues. The CDR3 reads CASSVVTPGTDGYTF. CDR3 nucleotides: TGTGCCAGCAGCGTAGTCACTCCCGGGACAGATGGCTACACCTTC. The whole variable domain, filled in from reference TRBV9 and TRBJ1-2, reads DSGVTQTPKHLITATGQRVTLRCSPRSGDLSVYWYQQSLDQGLQFLIQYYNGEERAKGNILERFSAQQFPDLHSELNLSSLELGDSALYFCASSVVTPGTDGYTFGSGTRLTVV.

The rearrangement links TRBV10-3 to TRBJ2-5; D call uncertain. The CDR3 is 13 residues long. The germline gives CDR1 ENHRY, CDR2 SYGVKD. V shed 6 bases and J shed 1 base, with 9 bases lying between them. The CDR3 bases are TGTGCCATCAGCATACAGATCCAAGAGACCCAGTACTTC. Translated: CAISIQIQETQYF.

This chain uses TRBV28 with TRBJ1-5; TRBD1 agrees at 7 bases. The CDR3 has 19 residues. V shed 5 bases and J 2 bases; nucleotides not matched to a gene: 18. In germline, CDR1 is MDHEN, CDR2 SYDVKM. The CDR3 nucleotides read TGTGCCAGCAGTCCCCCCGGACAGGTGGTTTCCTCGGGCAATCAGCCCCAGCATTTT. This sequence encodes CASSPPGQVVSSGNQPQHF.

This sequence joins TRBV11-2 and TRBJ2-3; 8 bases agree with TRBD2. This CDR3 region has 19 residues. The J segment lost 5 bases and the V segment lost 5 bases, leaving 21 bases of the junction unmatched. Germline loops: CDR1 SGHAT, CDR2 FQNNGV. CDR3 sequence: CASSPRGGLAGLWGDTQYF. CDR3 in DNA: TGTGCCAGCAGCCCCCGCGGGGGGCTAGCGGGTCTCTGGGGAGATACGCAGTATTTT.

V gene TRBV7-8 combines with J gene TRBJ2-7, with D possibly being TRBD2 (5 bases). The germline gives CDR1 SGHVS, CDR2 FQNEAQ. Trimming left V 5 bases short and J 0 bases short, with 17 bases between. The CDR3 loop spans 16 amino acids. The CDR3 region has the DNA TGTGCCAGCAGCCCAAGCGGCGTCTCCAGCTCCTACGAGCAGTACTTC. It yields the protein CASSPSGVSSSYEQYF.

V gene TRBV7-2 combines with J gene TRBJ1-1, with 7 positions matching TRBD1. There are 16 residues in the CDR3. Germline lookup yields CDR1 SGHTA and CDR2 FQGNSA. V was pared by 3 bases and J by 1 base, with 8 bases of the junction left unmatched. In DNA form, the CDR3 reads TGTGCCAGCAGCTTTAAGCCGGGACAGCAGAACACTGAAGCTTTCTTT. It is translated as CASSFKPGQQNTEAFF.

The chain has TRBV28 and TRBJ2-3; the match to TRBD2 covers 10 bases. CDR3 size: 16 residues. Germline V gives CDR1 MDHEN, CDR2 SYDVKM. Germline trimming cut 4 bases from V and 4 bases from J; bases unmatched to any gene: 8. The CDR3 loop is CASSWGLAGAADTQYF. The CDR3 bases are TGTGCCAGCAGTTGGGGGCTAGCGGGAGCGGCAGATACGCAGTATTTT.

This clone was observed a single time. The rearrangement links TRBV18 to TRBJ1-5, with D perhaps TRBD1 (6 bases). The CDR3 is 15 residues long. V was shortened by 0 bases and J by 6 bases, with 12 bases between the two germline ends. Germline-derived CDR1 and CDR2 are KGHSH and LQKENI. The CDR3 loop reads CASSPPGRDIQPQHF. CDR3 nucleotide sequence: TGTGCCAGCTCACCACCGGGCAGGGACATTCAGCCCCAGCATTTT.

The chain is built from TRBV6-1 and TRBJ2-1; TRBD1 aligns across 11 bases. Germline-derived CDR1 and CDR2 are MNHNS and SASEGT. After removal of 8 bases from V and 8 bases from J, the junction contained 8 bases not matched to a gene. CDR3 length: 14 residues. CDR3 sequence (DNA): TGTGCCAGCGTGGGGGACAGGGGGTCCGATGAGCAGTTCTTC. This translates into CASVGDRGSDEQFF.

This chain links TRBV29-1 with TRBJ1-1; D remains unclear. The CDR3 loop spans 10 amino acids. Trimming took off 7 bases at V and 2 bases at J, with 5 bases between the two ends. In germline, CDR1 is SQVTM, CDR2 ANQGSEA. CDR3 nucleotide sequence: TGCAGCGCCTTAAACACTGAAGCTTTCTTT. Its protein is CSALNTEAFF. Combining the CDR3 with reference TRBV29-1 and TRBJ1-1 gives the whole variable domain SAVISQKPSRDICQRGTSLTIQCQVDSQVTMMFWYRQQPGQSLTLIATANQGSEATYESGFVIDKFPISRPNLTFSTLTVSNMSPEDSSIYLCSALNTEAFFGQGTRLTVV.

This chain joins TRBV9 and TRBJ2-3; TRBD2 matches 10 bases. Germline CDR1 reads SGDLS; CDR2 reads YYNGEE. The length of the CDR3 is 16 residues. Trimming cost V 3 bases and J 2 bases; bases outside gene matches: 6. CDR3 bases: TGTGCCAGCAGCGCCACAACTAGCGGGATCACAGATACGCAGTATTTT. Amino acid sequence: CASSATTSGITDTQYF.

This rearrangement joins TRBV5-1 to TRBJ2-7, with 9 bases aligning to TRBD1. The CDR3 sequence is 15 residues long. Germline V gives CDR1 SGHRS, CDR2 YFSETQ. V lost 3 bases and J lost 7; bases outside the gene matches: 11. The CDR3 sequence: CASSSPGTGFVEQYF. CDR3 bases: TGCGCCAGCAGCTCTCCCGGGACAGGGTTTGTTGAGCAGTACTTC.

The rearrangement joins TRBV11-2 to TRBJ2-1; D not certain. The CDR3 consists of 14 residues. The germline V gene encodes CDR1 SGHAT and CDR2 FQNNGV. V lost 5 bases, J lost 0 bases, and 8 bases lay in between. This chain's CDR3 is CASSPVSSYNEQFF. As DNA, the CDR3 is TGTGCCAGCAGCCCCGTGAGCTCCTACAATGAGCAGTTCTTC.

This rearrangement joins TRBV7-8 to TRBJ1-5; weak D call: TRBD1 (5 bases). There are 15 residues in the CDR3. With 1 base removed from V and 2 bases from J, the gap between germline ends came to 9 bases. Germline lookup yields CDR1 SGHVS and CDR2 FQNEAQ. CDR3 region: CASSLEKGGNQPQHF. CDR3 nucleotide sequence: TGTGCCAGCAGCTTAGAGAAAGGGGGCAATCAGCCCCAGCATTTT.

The CDR3, as DNA: TGTGCCAGCAGTGTTGGGGGACTAGCCATCTATTTT. This gives the protein CASSVGGLAIYF. The rearrangement uses TRBV2 and TRBJ2-3, with TRBD2 matching 9 bases. Looked up from germline, CDR1 is SNHLY and CDR2 is FYNNEI. J lost 15 bases, V lost 4 bases, and 8 bases had no gene match. This CDR3 region has 12 residues.

The chain links TRBV30 to TRBJ1-5; maybe TRBD1 (6 bases). Trimming removed 0 bases from V and 2 bases from J, with 32 bases in between. The CDR3 contains 22 residues. Germline loops: CDR1 GTSNPN, CDR2 SVGIG (reference sequence). CDR3 in amino acids: CAWSVTRIRQGTWVVGNQPQHF. The CDR3, as DNA: TGTGCCTGGAGTGTAACTCGCATCCGGCAGGGGACCTGGGTGGTGGGCAATCAGCCCCAGCATTTT.

This rearrangement joins TRBV18 to TRBJ1-4; 8 bases map to TRBD1. The V and J ends lost 3 bases and 6 bases, in that order; junction bases with no gene match: 9. The CDR3 runs 16 residues. Per the germline V gene, CDR1 is KGHSH and CDR2 is LQKENI. CDR3 coding DNA: TGTGCCAGCTCACCGCTGGGACAGGAGGAGGATGAAAAACTGTTTTTT. Translated, it gives CASSPLGQEEDEKLFF.

This chain connects TRBV18 to TRBJ2-7, with 12 bases lining up with TRBD1. The V gene's germline CDR1 is KGHSH and CDR2 LQKENI. With 2 bases clipped from V and 7 bases from J, the junction kept 12 bases outside the gene matches. The CDR3 is 17 amino acids. The CDR3, as DNA: TGTGCCAGCTCACCAGCTATCTCGGGACAGGGGGCGGGTGAGCAGTACTTC. Its translation: CASSPAISGQGAGEQYF.

The chain combines TRBV5-1 with TRBJ2-6, with D unresolved. Germline values: CDR1 SGHRS, CDR2 YFSETQ. The CDR3 covers 15 residues. Trimming left V 0 bases short and J 0 bases short, with 4 bases between. CDR3 sequence reads: CASSLAPSGANVLTF. The CDR3 bases are TGCGCCAGCAGCTTGGCTCCCTCTGGGGCCAACGTCCTGACTTTC.

The chain has TRBV5-1 and TRBJ2-3, with a weak D call TRBD2 (6 bases). The germline V gene has CDR1 SGHRS and CDR2 YFSETQ. The CDR3 sequence is 16 residues long. The V end was cut by 1 base, the J end by 1 base, with 13 bases between. The CDR3 reads CASSLFTGAGTDTQYF. In DNA form, the CDR3 reads TGCGCCAGCAGCTTGTTCACGGGAGCAGGCACAGATACGCAGTATTTT.

The chain employs TRBV10-1 and TRBJ2-1; 8 bases align to TRBD1. Germline assignment: CDR1 WNHNN and CDR2 SYGVQD (reference sequence). V gave up 4 bases and J gave up 4 bases; unmatched junction bases: 9. This CDR3 spans 16 amino acids. As DNA, the CDR3 is TGCGCCAGCAGTGCCCCTAAAGGACAGGGTTACAATGAGCAGTTCTTC. Translating it yields CASSAPKGQGYNEQFF.

The rearrangement uses TRBV6-5 and TRBJ1-4, with D possibly TRBD1 on 6 matching bases. Germline CDR1 reads MNHEY; CDR2 reads SVGAGI. V shed 4 bases and J shed 11 bases, with 14 bases lying between them. CDR3 length: 13 residues. CDR3 DNA sequence: TGTGCCAGCAGTTTACCAGGGGAGTCGAAACTGTTTTTT. This codes for CASSLPGESKLFF.

The rearrangement uses TRBV18 and TRBJ2-1, with 9 nucleotides matching TRBD2. This CDR3 region has 15 residues. J gave up 6 bases and V 3 bases, and 6 bases lay outside the gene matches. Germline assignment: CDR1 KGHSH and CDR2 LQKENI. CDR3 protein: CASSPLAGIGNEQFF. The CDR3 DNA reads TGTGCCAGCTCACCGCTAGCGGGGATCGGCAATGAGCAGTTCTTC.